The entry below describes one T cell receptor beta chain. The table came from immunoSEQ multiplex PCR; TCRdb's copy has only in-frame clones and leaves some out. In the table there are 15,000 to 20,000 clones, 74% of which are singletons. This entry comes from a study of T cells after posttransplantation cyclophosphamide. A marrow graft followed busulfan-fludarabine conditioning, with cyclophosphamide on days +3 and +4. Trimming cost V 3 bases and J 7 bases; bases outside gene matches: 8. The CDR3 covers 15 residues. In germline, CDR1 is GTSNPN, CDR2 SVGIG (reference sequence). The sample consisted of PBMCs, taken after an allogeneic stem cell transplant with post-transplant cyclophosphamide. The sequence came from a young adult male patient who received an allogeneic stem cell transplant from a related donor, was CMV-positive, and had acute GVHD only. A share of the T cells may be of graft donor origin. The rearrangement joins TRBV30 to TRBJ2-3, with 12 bases identical to TRBD2. The CDR3 DNA is TGTGCCTGGAGCCCCGCTCTAGCGGGGGGGAATACGCAGTATTTT. Translating gives CAWSPALAGGNTQYF.